This TCR beta chain emerged from a study of beta chain features in type 1 diabetes. Study-level points and caveats: In all four CD4+ subsets, TCRB CDR3 length was significantly, moderately reduced in type 1 diabetes.

V lost 0 bases to trimming and J lost 0 bases, with 12 bases between them. This CDR3 is 16 amino acids long. Germline V gene lookup returns CDR1 LNHNV and CDR2 YYDKDF (reference sequence). Sequencing targeted expressed TCRB transcripts, as all isolated RNA had been reverse transcribed. The data were produced by immunoSEQ multiplex PCR, yet TCRdb's version contains in-frame clones alone and is incomplete. The table shows 330,000 or so clones, with around 13% occurring only once. This clone was counted between two and nine times. The antigen is unknown. The sequencing sample was made of naive CD4+ T cells from blood. This TCR came from a woman aged 18-35 years with type 1 diabetes. The chain has TRBV15 and TRBJ2-7; the D gene is possibly TRBD2 (6 bases). The CDR3, as DNA: TGTGCCACCAGCAGAGACAGGACTACCACCTCCTACGAGCAGTACTTC. Translating it yields CATSRDRTTTSYEQYF.